The 23 T cell receptor beta chains below all came from one sample that was sequenced in a study of cytomegalovirus exposure and HLA in healthy donors. Repertoires were generated with immunoSEQ multiplex PCR, while TCRdb's copy carries only in-frame clones and drops some. Here the sample spans some 120,000 clones, over 85% being singletons. The sequenced sample consisted of PBMCs. These TCRs come from a woman younger than 35 in good health and CMV-seronegative.

This chain links TRBV27 with TRBJ1-4; no clear D gene. The V end lost 5 bases, the J end lost 0 bases, and 16 bases lay between the germline ends. The CDR3 contains 17 residues. Germline CDR1 and CDR2: MNHEY and SMNVEV (reference sequence). In nucleotides, the CDR3 is TGTGCCAGCAGTCTGGACGGGAGTCATGCAACTAATGAAAAACTGTTTTTT. It yields the protein CASSLDGSHATNEKLFF.

The V and J genes are TRBV6-6 and TRBJ1-2; the match to TRBD1 covers 9 bases. This CDR3 contains 15 residues. V lost 5 bases and J lost 7; bases outside the gene matches: 11. Per germline, CDR1 MNHNY and CDR2 SVGAGI (reference sequence). CDR3 residues: CASSHRRQGEGGYTF. CDR3 coding DNA: TGTGCCAGCAGTCACCGAAGACAGGGGGAGGGTGGCTACACCTTC.

The chain is built from TRBV29-1 and TRBJ2-3; 9 bases are a match to TRBD2. The CDR3 has 14 amino acids. Germline CDR1 SQVTM, CDR2 ANQGSEA. The V segment lost 6 bases and the J segment 4 bases; nucleotides outside the gene matches: 8. This CDR3 is CSVQKGLAPDTQYF. In nucleotides, the CDR3 is TGCAGCGTCCAGAAGGGACTAGCCCCAGATACGCAGTATTTT.

The chain uses TRBV6-8 and TRBJ2-4; 8 nucleotides match TRBD2. This CDR3 region has 15 residues. The germline CDR1 and CDR2 sequences are MNHGY and SAAAGT. Trimming at V came to 4 bases and at J to 2 bases, leaving 4 bases not matched to a gene. The CDR3 DNA is TGTGCCAGCAGTTTCCAGCGGGAGCCCAAAAACATTCAGTACTTC. Translation gives CASSFQREPKNIQYF.

This chain links TRBV27 with TRBJ2-7; maybe TRBD2 (6 bases). Trimming pared 2 bases from V and 0 bases from J, leaving 11 bases between. Germline V lookup: CDR1 MNHEY, CDR2 SMNVEV (reference sequence). The CDR3 length is 15 residues. This chain's CDR3 is CASSLDGSVSYEQYF. Here the CDR3 DNA reads TGTGCCAGCAGTTTAGACGGGAGTGTCTCCTACGAGCAGTACTTC.

For this clone: The identical CDR3 is also encoded by other nucleotide sequences in the sample. The rearrangement joins TRBV5-1 to TRBJ2-7; 8 positions agree with TRBD1. CDR1 SGHRS and CDR2 YFSETQ come from the germline V gene. The CDR3 has 13 residues. Trimming took 4 bases from V and 2 from J; bases not matched to a gene: 2. CDR3 protein: CASSVDRAYEQYF. In nucleotides, the CDR3 is TGCGCCAGCAGCGTGGACAGGGCCTACGAGCAGTACTTC.

This chain uses TRBV19 with TRBJ2-1, with TRBD2 identical over 12 bases. The CDR3 length is 17 residues. V shed 4 bases, J shed 8 bases, and the junction held 12 bases outside the gene matches. CDR1 LNHDA and CDR2 SQIVND come from the germline V gene (reference sequence). CDR3 DNA: TGTGCCAGTAGTAGGGGACTAGCGGGCCCGAGGAGTGATGAGCAGTTCTTC. Its translation: CASSRGLAGPRSDEQFF. The complete variable domain, with remaining parts taken from reference TRBV19 and TRBJ2-1, reads DGGITQSPKYLFRKEGQNVTLSCEQNLNHDAMYWYRQDPGQGLRLIYYSQIVNDFQKGDIAEGYSVSREKKESFPLTVTSAQKNPTAFYLCASSRGLAGPRSDEQFFGPGTRLTVL.

This sequence joins TRBV5-5 and TRBJ2-7; the match to TRBD2 covers 13 bases. The CDR3 has 19 residues. Germline assignment: CDR1 SGHKS and CDR2 YYEKEE (reference sequence). V lost 7 bases to trimming and J lost 2 bases; unmatched junction nucleotides: 18. For the CDR3, the DNA is TGTGCCAGCGTAGATAACGAGGGCGGGACTAGCGGGACGCCCTACGAGCAGTACTTC. Encoded protein: CASVDNEGGTSGTPYEQYF.

This clone was seen only once. This sequence joins TRBV5-5 and TRBJ1-2, with TRBD1 as a possible D gene (6 bases). V was trimmed by 1 base and J by 3 bases, leaving 7 bases between them. Germline assignment: CDR1 SGHKS and CDR2 YYEKEE (reference sequence). CDR3 length: 13 amino acids. The CDR3 DNA is TGTGCCAGCAGCTTGCGACAGGACTATGGCTACACCTTC. Its protein is CASSLRQDYGYTF.

This clone showed up just once. The genes are TRBV2 and TRBJ1-2; 7 bases align to TRBD1. The CDR3 loop spans 15 amino acids. The V gene end was trimmed by 6 bases and the J gene end by 7 bases; junction bases not matched to a gene: 14. Germline CDR1 and CDR2: SNHLY and FYNNEI. For the CDR3, the DNA is TGTGCCAGCAGCGAAAGGATAGGGGGCGATACTGGCTACACCTTC. Residues: CASSERIGGDTGYTF.

The chain combines TRBV28 with TRBJ1-2; D unresolved. Germline CDR1 MDHEN, CDR2 SYDVKM. CDR3 length: 13 residues. The ends were cut back, 10 bases at V and 4 bases at J, with 16 bases in the middle. CDR3 residues: CATRQAGGYGYTF. Here the CDR3 DNA reads TGTGCCACCCGGCAGGCGGGTGGCTATGGCTACACCTTC.

The chain is built from TRBV6-1 and TRBJ2-5, with a possible D match to TRBD1 (6 bases). Trimming shortened V by 0 bases and J by 5 bases, and 13 bases separated the two germline ends. Germline CDR1 reads MNHNS; CDR2 reads SASEGT. The CDR3 is 15 residues long. The CDR3 here is CASSEANRALETQYF. The CDR3 DNA sequence: TGTGCCAGCAGTGAAGCCAACAGGGCCCTCGAGACCCAGTACTTC.

This rearrangement joins TRBV5-6 to TRBJ1-2; possibly TRBD1 for D (6 bases). The CDR3 sequence is 15 residues long. Germline V gene sequence: CDR1 SGHDT, CDR2 YYEEEE. The germline V and J ends were trimmed by 0 bases and 8 bases, with 17 bases remaining between them. The CDR3 sequence is CASSLDQGQNVGYTF. CDR3 nucleotides: TGTGCCAGCAGCTTGGACCAGGGACAAAATGTGGGCTACACCTTC.

This sequence joins TRBV11-2 and TRBJ2-5; TRBD1 is a possible D gene (6 bases). The CDR3 extends over 16 amino acids. CDR1 and CDR2 (germline): SGHAT, FQNNGV. Trimming left V 2 bases short and J 2 bases short, with 15 bases between. DNA for the CDR3: TGTGCCAGCAGCTTACCCCTCGGGACACTACAAGAGACCCAGTACTTC. Translation gives CASSLPLGTLQETQYF.

This rearrangement joins TRBV25-1 to TRBJ1-5, with D maybe TRBD1 (5 bases). With 6 bases removed from V and 0 bases from J, the gap between germline ends came to 9 bases. This CDR3 region has 14 residues. The germline V gene has CDR1 MGHDK and CDR2 SYGVNS. CDR3 DNA: TGTGCCAGCAGCCAGGGCGGTAGCAATCAGCCCCAGCATTTT. Its protein product is CASSQGGSNQPQHF.

This chain joins TRBV4-2 and TRBJ1-1, with D unclear. Trimming left V 0 bases short and J 3 bases short, with 5 bases between. The CDR3 extends over 13 amino acids. CDR1 and CDR2 (germline): LGHNA, YNFKEQ. CDR3 sequence reads: CASSQESYTEAFF. The CDR3 DNA reads TGTGCCAGCAGCCAAGAATCCTACACTGAAGCTTTCTTT.

The chain combines TRBV28 with TRBJ1-2; D gene ambiguous. Germline-derived CDR1 and CDR2 are MDHEN and SYDVKM. This CDR3 comprises 13 residues. Trimming removed 7 bases from V and 5 bases from J, with 14 bases in between. This chain's CDR3 is CASKLAPSYGYTF. In nucleotides, the CDR3 is TGTGCCAGCAAGTTAGCACCTTCTTATGGCTACACCTTC.

The chain uses TRBV9 and TRBJ1-1; D is possibly TRBD1 (5 bases). Germline loops: CDR1 SGDLS, CDR2 YYNGEE. The CDR3 is 14 residues long. The ends were cut back, 4 bases at V and 8 bases at J, with 18 bases in the middle. Here the CDR3 DNA reads TGTGCCAGCAGCTCATCAGGGAGGGGCGGCGAAGCTTTCTTT. Translation: CASSSSGRGGEAFF.

V is TRBV5-1 and J is TRBJ2-3, with D possibly TRBD2 on 7 matching bases. V dropped 6 bases and J dropped 9 bases, with 20 bases sitting between them. CDR1 and CDR2 (germline): SGHRS, YFSETQ. The CDR3 covers 14 residues. CDR3 nucleotide sequence: TGCGCCAGCAACTTCGGGGGGCCATTACAAACGCAGTATTTT. Its translation is CASNFGGPLQTQYF.

J is TRBJ2-1 and V is TRBV7-9; D not resolved. CDR1 is SEHNR and CDR2 is FQNEAQ in the germline V gene (reference sequence). This CDR3 has 13 residues. V lost 3 bases and J 0 bases, leaving 3 bases between the germline ends. CDR3 sequence (DNA): TGTGCCAGCAGCTTTAGCTCCTACAATGAGCAGTTCTTC. Translated, it gives CASSFSSYNEQFF. Variable domain in full (rest from reference TRBV7-9 and TRBJ2-1): DTGVSQNPRHKITKRGQNVTFRCDPISEHNRLYWYRQTLGQGPEFLTYFQNEAQLEKSRLLSDRFSAERPKGSFSTLEIQRTEQGDSAMYLCASSFSSYNEQFFGPGTRLTVL.

The J gene is TRBJ2-1, the V gene TRBV9; 11 bases are a match to TRBD1. Germline CDR1 SGDLS, CDR2 YYNGEE. V lost 3 bases and J lost 9; bases outside the gene matches: 8. The CDR3 runs 15 residues. This CDR3 reads CASSAPGQGVIEQFF. In DNA, the CDR3 is TGTGCCAGCAGCGCGCCGGGACAGGGGGTCATTGAGCAGTTCTTC.

This clone was recorded once. The chain couples TRBV5-6 to TRBJ2-1, with D maybe TRBD2 (5 bases). The CDR3 covers 14 residues. Between the trimmed V and J ends, which lost 7 bases and 5 bases, there was a span of 16 bases. Germline V gene data show CDR1 as SGHDT and CDR2 as YYEEEE. CDR3 sequence reads: CASANGLDDNEQFF. DNA of the CDR3: TGTGCCAGCGCAAACGGACTGGACGACAATGAGCAGTTCTTC.

The chain is built from TRBV30 and TRBJ1-5; TRBD1 matches 8 bases. Germline V gene sequence: CDR1 GTSNPN, CDR2 SVGIG (reference sequence). This CDR3 spans 13 amino acids. The J segment lost 6 bases and the V segment lost 2 bases, leaving 3 bases of the junction unmatched. CDR3 DNA: TGTGCCTGGAGTTTAACAGGGGGTCAGCCCCAGCATTTT. This encodes CAWSLTGGQPQHF.